This TCR beta chain was profiled in a study of human T cells and chemical hapten exposure. Study at large: Variability of per-sample TCR yields stemmed mainly from small differences in pooled library volume.

Time point reported: patch test 3, about 24 weeks after DPC sensitization. Treatment indicated: therapeutic diphenylcyclopropenone sensitization with weekly scalp DPC. Ahead of each patch test application, blood was drawn. Unique molecular identifiers were attached to individual cDNA molecules within the library. TCRdb analysed the RACE reads with MiXCR anew, one entry per CDR3 protein. This table has 110,000 or so distinct CDR3 sequences, nearly 35% appearing once. Losses at the gene ends were 5 bases for V and 6 bases for J; bases not matched to a gene: 9. This CDR3 is 14 amino acids long. Germline values: CDR1 SGDLS, CDR2 YYNGEE.

The specimen was whole blood, collected in connection with sensitization to the hapten diphenylcyclopropenone (DPC). V is TRBV9 and J is TRBJ2-3, with 7 bases identical to TRBD1. The receptor comes from a man in his forties or fifties with alopecia areata. Some clones in this sample may be carry-over from other donors' samples. The CDR3 sequence is CASRSTGVSDTQYF. The CDR3 nucleotides are TGTGCCAGCAGATCAACAGGGGTATCCGATACGCAGTATTTT.